This T cell receptor (beta chain) stems from a study of blood T cell repertoires in COVID-19. The CDR3 runs 14 residues. V was clipped by 0 bases and J by 8 bases, with 13 bases between them. The germline V gene has CDR1 SEHNR and CDR2 FQNEAQ (reference sequence). Clones were sequenced by immunoSEQ multiplex PCR, and TCRdb holds only the in-frame ones, with some missing. The profile shows some 50,000 clones, 78% of them singletons. Sequenced: peripheral blood. The chain combines TRBV7-9 with TRBJ1-1; D uncertain. This receptor was taken from a human donor in a cohort sampled during active COVID-19. The CDR3 DNA reads TGTGCCAGCAGCTTAGCGAAGGCAGGAGGGGAAGCTTTCTTT. Its translation is CASSLAKAGGEAFF.